Given below is one TCR beta chain in context. The antigen is undetermined. Sequenced by immunoSEQ multiplex PCR; TCRdb stores in-frame clones only, minus some. The table has approximately 31,000 clones, approximately 80% seen once. This entry belongs to a study of lymphopenia after photon versus proton radiotherapy. Findings and caveats of the study: After lymphocyte nadir, photon-treated repertoires showed oligoclonal expansion, especially CD8+ Temra.

Unmatched junction bases numbered 7, after V lost 8 bases and J lost 0 bases. CDR3 length equals 15 residues. Germline V gene lookup returns CDR1 SNHLY and CDR2 FYNNEI. Sequenced material: peripheral blood, taken from a patient treated with proton-based radiotherapy. This sequence originates from a woman aged 70-85 years with pancreatic cancer. The V and J genes are TRBV2 and TRBJ2-1; 7 nucleotides line up with TRBD2. The CDR3 protein is CASSILANSYNEQFF. CDR3 sequence (DNA): TGTGCCAGCTCTATACTAGCGAACTCCTACAATGAGCAGTTCTTC.